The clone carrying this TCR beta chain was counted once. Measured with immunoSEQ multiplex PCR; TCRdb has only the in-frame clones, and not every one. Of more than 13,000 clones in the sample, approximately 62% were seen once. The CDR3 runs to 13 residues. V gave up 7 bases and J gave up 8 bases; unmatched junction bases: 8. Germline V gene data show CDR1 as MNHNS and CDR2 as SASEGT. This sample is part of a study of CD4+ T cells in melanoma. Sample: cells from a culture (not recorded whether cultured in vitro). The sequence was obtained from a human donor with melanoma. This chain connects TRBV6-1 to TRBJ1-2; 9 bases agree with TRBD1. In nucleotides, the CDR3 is TGTGCCAGCACGTGGGACAGGGCTCAAGGCTACACCTTC. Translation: CASTWDRAQGYTF.